The 8 T cell receptor beta chains below all came from one sample that was sequenced in a study of regulatory T cells in long-lasting Graves disease. The time point: newly diagnosed GD, antithyroid drugs for less than 3 months. From RNA extracted from PBMCs, the TCR library was made. Assembly of TCR beta libraries relied on iRepertoire HTBI primers together with Arm-PCR of CDR3 regions. MiXCR, run by TCRdb on the multiplex PCR reads, gives a single entry per CDR3 protein. The sample yields hundreds of thousands of distinct CDR3 sequences, approximately 20% seen once. The sequencing here drew on peripheral blood mononuclear cells (PBMCs), taken at new diagnosis, from a patient treated with antithyroid drugs. The receptors stem from a female donor with Graves disease.

This clonotype was seen ten or more times. The CDR3 is CASSLGQGIGELFF. CDR3 nucleotides: TGTGCCAGCAGCTTAGGGCAGGGGATCGGGGAGCTGTTTTTT. The chain couples TRBV11-3 to TRBJ2-2; D is possibly TRBD1 (6 bases). CDR3 length: 14 residues. Trimming shortened V by 1 base and J by 7 bases, and 10 bases separated the two germline ends. Looked up from germline, CDR1 is SGHNT and CDR2 is YENEEA.

As to this clonotype: A much more abundant neighbour one base away suggests this may be a read error. The gene calls are TRBV15 and TRBJ2-1; either TRBD1 or TRBD2 may supply D (5 bases each). This CDR3 has 15 amino acids. Germline V CDR1 and CDR2: LNHNV, YYDKDF (reference sequence). This CDR3 is CATRAGTNSYNERFF. CDR3 nucleotides: TGTGCCACCAGGGCCGGGACGAACTCCTACAATGAGCGGTTCTTC.

This clonotype appeared many times. The V and J genes are TRBV6-5 and TRBJ2-3, with 11 bases matching TRBD2. J lost 10 bases, V lost 4 bases, and 19 bases had no gene match. CDR1 is MNHEY and CDR2 is SVGAGI in the germline V gene. This CDR3 is built from 18 residues. CDR3 nucleotide sequence: TGTGCCAGCAGTTCGGCCCCTCAGACTAGCGGGACCCCGTTTGCGCAGTATTTT. This translates into CASSSAPQTSGTPFAQYF.

This clonotype occurred once. The chain couples TRBV28 to TRBJ1-2; 7 bases fit TRBD1. The CDR3 spans 14 residues. V trimming: 6 bases; J trimming: 5 bases; junction bases outside the gene matches: 9. In germline, CDR1 is MDHEN, CDR2 SYDVKM. CDR3 DNA: TGTGCCAGCAGAGAACAGGGGAGAGCGTATGGCTACACCTTC. Translated: CASREQGRAYGYTF.

There are many counts of this clonotype. V and J are TRBV12-3 or TRBV12-4 and TRBJ1-2, with D possibly being TRBD1 (5 bases). The CDR3 has 17 amino acids. V was pared by 3 bases and J by 2 bases, with 19 bases between. The CDR3: CASSFILSDSRNYGYTF. CDR3 DNA: TGTGCCAGCAGTTTTATTCTGTCTGACAGCCGGAACTATGGCTACACCTTC.

This clonotype has a handful of counts. This likely came from a read error, as a far larger clone is one base away. The V and J genes are TRBV2 and TRBJ2-5; D not certain. Germline CDR1 reads SNHLY; CDR2 reads FYNNEI. The CDR3 loop spans 13 amino acids. V was clipped by 5 bases and J by 4 bases, with 11 bases between them. CDR3: CASSLKGIETQYF. The CDR3 DNA is TGTGCCAGCAGTTTAAAGGGAATAGAGACCCAGTACTTC.

This clonotype was found a few times. Being one base from a much bigger clone, this may be a read error. The chain joins TRBV11-2 to TRBJ2-2, with D possibly TRBD1 on 7 matching bases. The germline V gene encodes CDR1 SGHAT and CDR2 FQNNGV. The germline V and J ends were trimmed by 5 bases and 4 bases, with 20 bases remaining between them. This CDR3 has 17 residues. The DNA for the CDR3 is TGTGCCAGCAGCCCAGTGACAGGGAGGCCGAGCACCGGGGAGCTGTTTTTT. Protein sequence: CASSPVTGRPSTGELFF. Full variable domain (missing parts from reference TRBV11-2 and TRBJ2-2): EAGVAQSPRYKIIEKRQSVAFWCNPISGHATLYWYQQILGQGPKLLIQFQNNGVVDDSQLPKDRFSAERLKGVDSTLKIQPAKLEDSAVYLCASSPVTGRPSTGELFFGEGSRLTVL.

This clonotype showed up many times. The chain recombines TRBV11-1 with TRBJ2-1; a possible D gene is TRBD1 (7 bases). V lost 2 bases and J 1 base, leaving 18 bases between the germline ends. This CDR3 has 18 amino acids. Looked up from germline, CDR1 is SGHAT and CDR2 is FQDESV (reference sequence). The CDR3 loop is CASSLRSIQGGSYNEQFF. CDR3 nucleotides: TGTGCCAGCAGCTTACGCTCAATTCAGGGGGGATCCTACAATGAGCAGTTCTTC. Looking up the rest from reference TRBV11-1 and TRBJ2-1 gives the full variable domain: EAEVAQSPRYKITEKSQAVAFWCDPISGHATLYWYRQILGQGPELLVQFQDESVVDDSQLPKDRFSAERLKGVDSTLKIQPAELGDSAMYLCASSLRSIQGGSYNEQFFGPGTRLTVL.